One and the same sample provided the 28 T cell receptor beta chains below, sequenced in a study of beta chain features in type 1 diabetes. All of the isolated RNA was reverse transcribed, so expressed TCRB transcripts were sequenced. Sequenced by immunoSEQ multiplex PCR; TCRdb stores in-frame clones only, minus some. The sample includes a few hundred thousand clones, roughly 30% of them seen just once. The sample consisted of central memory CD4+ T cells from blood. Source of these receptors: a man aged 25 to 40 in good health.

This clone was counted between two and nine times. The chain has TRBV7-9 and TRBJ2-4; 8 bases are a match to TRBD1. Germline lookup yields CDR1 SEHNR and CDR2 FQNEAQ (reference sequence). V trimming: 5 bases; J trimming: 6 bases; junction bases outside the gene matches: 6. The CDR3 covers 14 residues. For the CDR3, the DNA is TGTGCCAGCAGCGGGACAGGCGGGATAAACATTCAGTACTTC. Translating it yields CASSGTGGINIQYF.

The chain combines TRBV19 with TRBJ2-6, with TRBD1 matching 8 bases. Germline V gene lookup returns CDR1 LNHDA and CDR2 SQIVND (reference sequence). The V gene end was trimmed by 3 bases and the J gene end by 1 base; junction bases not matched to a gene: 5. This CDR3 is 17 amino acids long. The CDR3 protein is CASSIGRGLSGANVLTF. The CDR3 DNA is TGTGCCAGTAGTATCGGCAGGGGGCTGTCTGGGGCCAACGTCCTGACTTTC.

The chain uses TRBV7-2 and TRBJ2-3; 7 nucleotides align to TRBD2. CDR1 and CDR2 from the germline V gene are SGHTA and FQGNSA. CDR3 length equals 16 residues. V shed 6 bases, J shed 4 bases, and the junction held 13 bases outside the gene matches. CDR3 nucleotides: TGTGCCAGCAGACCCCACGCGGGAGTTGGTGCAGATACGCAGTATTTT. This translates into CASRPHAGVGADTQYF.

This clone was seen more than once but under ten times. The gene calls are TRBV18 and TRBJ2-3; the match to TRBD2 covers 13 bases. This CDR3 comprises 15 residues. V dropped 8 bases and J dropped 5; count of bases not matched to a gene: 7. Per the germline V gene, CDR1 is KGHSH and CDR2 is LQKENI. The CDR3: CASLGLAGVIDTQYF. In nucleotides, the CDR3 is TGTGCCAGCCTTGGACTAGCGGGGGTGATAGATACGCAGTATTTT.

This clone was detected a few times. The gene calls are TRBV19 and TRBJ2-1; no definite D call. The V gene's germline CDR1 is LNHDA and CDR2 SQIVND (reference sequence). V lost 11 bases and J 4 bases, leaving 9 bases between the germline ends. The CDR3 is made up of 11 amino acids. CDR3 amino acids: CACSWYNEQFF. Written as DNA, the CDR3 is TGTGCCTGTTCGTGGTACAATGAGCAGTTCTTC.

CDR3 coding DNA: TGCGCCAGCCGCCGGGGACAGGCCGTGGAGACCCAGTACTTC. Protein product: CASRRGQAVETQYF. V gene TRBV5-1 combines with J gene TRBJ2-5; 8 bases are shared with TRBD1. The germline gives CDR1 SGHRS, CDR2 YFSETQ. The CDR3 totals 14 residues. The V gene end was trimmed by 7 bases and the J gene end by 5 bases; junction bases not matched to a gene: 10.

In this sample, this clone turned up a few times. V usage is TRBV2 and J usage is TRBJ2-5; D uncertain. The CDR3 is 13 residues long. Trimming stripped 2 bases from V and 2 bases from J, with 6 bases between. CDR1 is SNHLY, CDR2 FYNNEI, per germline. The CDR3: CASSEQTQETQYF. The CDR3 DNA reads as TGTGCCAGCAGTGAACAGACTCAAGAGACCCAGTACTTC. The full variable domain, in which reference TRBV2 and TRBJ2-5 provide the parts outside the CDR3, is EPEVTQTPSHQVTQMGQEVILRCVPISNHLYFYWYRQILGQKVEFLVSFYNNEISEKSEIFDDQFSVERPDGSNFTLKIRSTKLEDSAMYFCASSEQTQETQYFGPGTRLLVL.

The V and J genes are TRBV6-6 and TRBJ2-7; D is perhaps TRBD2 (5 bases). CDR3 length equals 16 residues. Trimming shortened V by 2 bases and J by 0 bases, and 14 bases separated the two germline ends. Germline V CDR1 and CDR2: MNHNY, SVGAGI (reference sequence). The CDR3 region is CASSYNPGTSSYEQYF. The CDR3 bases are TGTGCCAGCAGTTACAACCCGGGAACCAGCTCCTACGAGCAGTACTTC.

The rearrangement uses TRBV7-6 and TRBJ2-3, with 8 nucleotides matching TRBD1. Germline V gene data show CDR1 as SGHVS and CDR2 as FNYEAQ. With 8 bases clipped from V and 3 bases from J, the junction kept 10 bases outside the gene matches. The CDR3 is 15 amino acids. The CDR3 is CASAEQGVDTDTQYF. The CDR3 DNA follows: TGTGCCAGCGCCGAACAGGGGGTAGATACAGATACGCAGTATTTT.

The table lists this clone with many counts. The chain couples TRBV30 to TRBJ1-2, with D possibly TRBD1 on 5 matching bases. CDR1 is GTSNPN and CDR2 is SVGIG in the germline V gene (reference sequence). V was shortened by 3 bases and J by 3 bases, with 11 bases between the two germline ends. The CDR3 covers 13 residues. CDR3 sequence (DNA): TGTGCCTGGAGGACAGCCGGGGACTATGGCTACACCTTC. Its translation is CAWRTAGDYGYTF.

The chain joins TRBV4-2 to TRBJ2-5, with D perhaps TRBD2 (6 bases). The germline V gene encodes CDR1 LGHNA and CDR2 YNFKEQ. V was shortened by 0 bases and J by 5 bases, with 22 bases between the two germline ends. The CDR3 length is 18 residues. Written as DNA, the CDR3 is TGTGCCAGCAGCCAAGATAATTCCCCCCGGAGGGGTTGGGAGACCCAGTACTTC. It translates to CASSQDNSPRRGWETQYF.

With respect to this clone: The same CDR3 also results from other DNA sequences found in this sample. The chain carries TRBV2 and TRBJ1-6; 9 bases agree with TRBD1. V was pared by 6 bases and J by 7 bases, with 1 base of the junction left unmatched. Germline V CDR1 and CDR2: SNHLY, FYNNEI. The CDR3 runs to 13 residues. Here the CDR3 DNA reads TGTGCCAGCAGGGGACAGGGAAATTCACCCCTCCACTTT. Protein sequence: CASRGQGNSPLHF.

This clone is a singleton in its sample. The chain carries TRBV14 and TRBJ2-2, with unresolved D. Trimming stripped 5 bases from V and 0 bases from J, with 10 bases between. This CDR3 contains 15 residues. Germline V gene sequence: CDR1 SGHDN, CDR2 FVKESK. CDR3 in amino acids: CASSEYLTNTGELFF. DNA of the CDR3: TGTGCCAGCAGCGAGTACCTTACGAACACCGGGGAGCTGTTTTTT. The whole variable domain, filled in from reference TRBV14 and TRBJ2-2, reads EAGVTQFPSHSVIEKGQTVTLRCDPISGHDNLYWYRRVMGKEIKFLLHFVKESKQDESGMPNNRFLAERTGGTYSTLKVQPAELEDSGVYFCASSEYLTNTGELFFGEGSRLTVL.

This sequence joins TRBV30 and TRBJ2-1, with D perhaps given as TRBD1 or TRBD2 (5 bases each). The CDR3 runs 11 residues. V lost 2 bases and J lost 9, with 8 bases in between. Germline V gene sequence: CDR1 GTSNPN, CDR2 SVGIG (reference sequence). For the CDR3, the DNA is TGTGCCTGGAGTCTTGGGGGTGAGCAGTTCTTC. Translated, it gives CAWSLGGEQFF.

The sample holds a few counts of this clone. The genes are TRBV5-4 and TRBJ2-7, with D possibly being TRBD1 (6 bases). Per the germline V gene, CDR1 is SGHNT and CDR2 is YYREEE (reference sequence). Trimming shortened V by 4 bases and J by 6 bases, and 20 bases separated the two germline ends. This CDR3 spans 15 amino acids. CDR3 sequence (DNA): TGTGCCAGCAGCCAAGATCTCCTTCAGGGGTCCGAGCAGTACTTC. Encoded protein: CASSQDLLQGSEQYF.

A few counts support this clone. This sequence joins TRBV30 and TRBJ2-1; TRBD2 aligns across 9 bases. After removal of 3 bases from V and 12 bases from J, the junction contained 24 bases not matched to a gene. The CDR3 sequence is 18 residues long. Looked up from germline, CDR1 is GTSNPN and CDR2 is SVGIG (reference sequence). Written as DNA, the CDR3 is TGTGCCTGGAGCCCCGCGGGGGGGCGAGGTACCAGGGGACTTGCGCAGTTCTTC. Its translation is CAWSPAGGRGTRGLAQFF.

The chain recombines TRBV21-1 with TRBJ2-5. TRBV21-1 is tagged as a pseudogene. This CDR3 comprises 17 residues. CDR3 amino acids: CASSKGTAGHRQETQYF. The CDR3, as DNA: TGTGCCAGCAGCAAAGGAACCGCGGGACACCGCCAAGAGACCCAGTACTTC.

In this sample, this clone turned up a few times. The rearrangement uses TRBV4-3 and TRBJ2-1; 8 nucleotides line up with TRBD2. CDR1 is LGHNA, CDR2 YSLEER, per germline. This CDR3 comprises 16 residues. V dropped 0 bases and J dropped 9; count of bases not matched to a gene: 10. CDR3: CASSQEGGRTTSEQFF. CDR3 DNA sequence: TGCGCCAGCAGCCAAGAGGGCGGGAGGACAACGTCTGAGCAGTTCTTC.

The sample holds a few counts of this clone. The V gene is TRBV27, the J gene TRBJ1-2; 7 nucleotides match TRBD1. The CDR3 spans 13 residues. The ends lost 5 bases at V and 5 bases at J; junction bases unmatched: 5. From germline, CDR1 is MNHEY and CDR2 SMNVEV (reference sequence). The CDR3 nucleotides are TGTGCCAGCAGTCCCCAGGGGGGGTATGGCTACACCTTC. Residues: CASSPQGGYGYTF.

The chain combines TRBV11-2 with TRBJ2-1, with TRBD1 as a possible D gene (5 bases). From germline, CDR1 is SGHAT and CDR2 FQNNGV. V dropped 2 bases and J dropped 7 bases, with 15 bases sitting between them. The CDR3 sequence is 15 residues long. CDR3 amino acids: CASSLPGAIRNEQFF. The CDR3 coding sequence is TGTGCCAGCAGCTTACCTGGGGCTATTAGGAATGAGCAGTTCTTC.

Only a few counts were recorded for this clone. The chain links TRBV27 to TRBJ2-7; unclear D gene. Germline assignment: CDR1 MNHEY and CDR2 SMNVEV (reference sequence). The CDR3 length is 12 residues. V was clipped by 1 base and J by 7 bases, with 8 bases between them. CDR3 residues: CASSLLGYEQYF. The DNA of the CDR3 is TGTGCCAGCAGTTTATTGGGGTATGAGCAGTACTTC.

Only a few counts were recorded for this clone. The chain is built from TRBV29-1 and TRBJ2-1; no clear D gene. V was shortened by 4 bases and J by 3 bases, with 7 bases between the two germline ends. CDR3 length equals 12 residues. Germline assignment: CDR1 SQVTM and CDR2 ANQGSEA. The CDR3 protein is CSVGNSYNEQFF. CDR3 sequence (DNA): TGCAGCGTTGGAAACAGCTACAATGAGCAGTTCTTC.

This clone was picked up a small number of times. Written as DNA, the CDR3 is TGCGCCAGCAGCTCAACTAGCGGCCAAGAGACCCAGTACTTC. This encodes CASSSTSGQETQYF. The genes are TRBV5-1 and TRBJ2-5; TRBD2 matches at 8 bases. V shed 3 bases, J shed 1 base, and the junction held 2 bases outside the gene matches. The germline V gene encodes CDR1 SGHRS and CDR2 YFSETQ. The length of the CDR3 is 14 residues. Drawing the rest from reference TRBV5-1 and TRBJ2-5, the complete variable domain is KAGVTQTPRYLIKTRGQQVTLSCSPISGHRSVSWYQQTPGQGLQFLFEYFSETQRNKGNFPGRFSGRQFSNSRSEMNVSTLELGDSALYLCASSSTSGQETQYFGPGTRLLVL.

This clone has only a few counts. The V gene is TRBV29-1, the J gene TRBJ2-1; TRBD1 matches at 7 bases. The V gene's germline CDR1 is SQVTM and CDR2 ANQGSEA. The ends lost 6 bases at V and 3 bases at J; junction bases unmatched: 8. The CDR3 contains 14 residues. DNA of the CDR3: TGCAGCGTGGATGACAGGGACCACTACAATGAGCAGTTCTTC. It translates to CSVDDRDHYNEQFF.

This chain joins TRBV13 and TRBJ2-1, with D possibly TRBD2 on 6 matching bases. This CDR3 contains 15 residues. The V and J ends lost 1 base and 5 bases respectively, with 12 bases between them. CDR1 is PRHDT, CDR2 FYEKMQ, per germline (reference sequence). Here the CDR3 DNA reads TGTGCCAGCAGCTTAGCCGGGGGTTATAACAATGAGCAGTTCTTC. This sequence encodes CASSLAGGYNNEQFF.

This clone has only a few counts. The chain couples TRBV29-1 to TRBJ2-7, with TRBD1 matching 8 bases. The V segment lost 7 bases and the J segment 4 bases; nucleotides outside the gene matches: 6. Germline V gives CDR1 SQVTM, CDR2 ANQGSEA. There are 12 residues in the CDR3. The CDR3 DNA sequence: TGCAGCGGGTTGACAGGGGTATACGAGCAGTACTTC. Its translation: CSGLTGVYEQYF.

CDR3 residues: CASSTKGLALSGANVLTF. The CDR3 DNA reads TGTGCCAGCAGCACAAAGGGACTAGCCCTTAGCGGGGCCAACGTCCTGACTTTC. The chain joins TRBV7-8 to TRBJ2-6; 9 bases agree with TRBD2. The junction had 12 bases not matched to a gene; V was cut back by 5 bases and J by 4 bases. The CDR3 is made up of 18 amino acids. CDR1 is SGHVS, CDR2 FQNEAQ, per germline.

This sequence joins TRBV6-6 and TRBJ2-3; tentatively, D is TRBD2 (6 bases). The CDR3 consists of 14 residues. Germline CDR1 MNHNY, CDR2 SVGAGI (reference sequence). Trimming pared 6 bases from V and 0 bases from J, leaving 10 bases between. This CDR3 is CASSLGTSTDTQYF. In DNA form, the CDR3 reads TGTGCCAGCAGCCTCGGGACTAGCACAGATACGCAGTATTTT.